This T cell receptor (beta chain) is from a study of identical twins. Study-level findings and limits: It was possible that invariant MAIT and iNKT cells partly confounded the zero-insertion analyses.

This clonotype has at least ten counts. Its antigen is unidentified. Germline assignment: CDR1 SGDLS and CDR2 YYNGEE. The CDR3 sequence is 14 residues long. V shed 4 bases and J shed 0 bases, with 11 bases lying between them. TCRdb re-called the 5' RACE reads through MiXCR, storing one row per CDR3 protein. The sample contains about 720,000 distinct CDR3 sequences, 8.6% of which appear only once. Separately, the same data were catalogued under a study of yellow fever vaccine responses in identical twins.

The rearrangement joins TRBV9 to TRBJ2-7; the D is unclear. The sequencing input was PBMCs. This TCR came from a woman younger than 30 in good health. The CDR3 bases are TGTGCCAGCAGCACCCGACACAACTCCTACGAGCAGTACTTC. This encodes CASSTRHNSYEQYF. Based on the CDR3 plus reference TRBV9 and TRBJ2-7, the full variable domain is DSGVTQTPKHLITATGQRVTLRCSPRSGDLSVYWYQQSLDQGLQFLIQYYNGEERAKGNILERFSAQQFPDLHSELNLSSLELGDSALYFCASSTRHNSYEQYFGPGTRLTVT.